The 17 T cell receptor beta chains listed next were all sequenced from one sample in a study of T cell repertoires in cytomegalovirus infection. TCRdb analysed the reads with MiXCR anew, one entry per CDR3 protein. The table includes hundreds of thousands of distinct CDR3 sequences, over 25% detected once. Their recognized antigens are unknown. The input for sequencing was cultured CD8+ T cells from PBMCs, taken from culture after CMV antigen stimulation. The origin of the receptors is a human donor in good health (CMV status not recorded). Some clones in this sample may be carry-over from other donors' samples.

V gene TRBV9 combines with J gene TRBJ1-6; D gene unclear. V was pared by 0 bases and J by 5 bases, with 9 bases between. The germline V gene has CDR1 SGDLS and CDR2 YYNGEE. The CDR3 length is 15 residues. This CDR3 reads CASSVALSHNSPLHF. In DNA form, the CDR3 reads TGTGCCAGCAGCGTAGCTCTGAGTCATAATTCACCCCTCCACTTT.

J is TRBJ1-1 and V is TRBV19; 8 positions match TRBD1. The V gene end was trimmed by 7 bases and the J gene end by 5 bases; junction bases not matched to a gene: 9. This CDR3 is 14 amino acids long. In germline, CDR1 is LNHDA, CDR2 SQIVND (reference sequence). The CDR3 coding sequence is TGTGCCAGTATCTCCAGGGGGCGCAGGACTGAAGCTTTCTTT. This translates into CASISRGRRTEAFF.

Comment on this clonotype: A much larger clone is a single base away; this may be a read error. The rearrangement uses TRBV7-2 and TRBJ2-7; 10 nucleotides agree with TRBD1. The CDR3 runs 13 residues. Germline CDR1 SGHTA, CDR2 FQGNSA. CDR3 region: CACSRGQGREQYF. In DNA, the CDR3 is TGTGCCTGCAGCCGGGGACAGGGGCGCGAGCAGTACTTC.

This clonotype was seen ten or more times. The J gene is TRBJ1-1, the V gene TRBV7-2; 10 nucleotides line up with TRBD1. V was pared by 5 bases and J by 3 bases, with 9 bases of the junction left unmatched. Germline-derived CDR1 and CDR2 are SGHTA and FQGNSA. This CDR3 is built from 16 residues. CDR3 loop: CASSAGTGDFDTEAFF. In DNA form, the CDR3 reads TGTGCCAGCAGCGCCGGGACAGGGGATTTCGACACTGAAGCTTTCTTT. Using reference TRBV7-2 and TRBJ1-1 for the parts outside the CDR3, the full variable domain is GAGVSQSPSNKVTEKGKDVELRCDPISGHTALYWYRQSLGQGLEFLIYFQGNSAPDKSGLPSDRFSAERTGGSVSTLTIQRTQQEDSAVYLCASSAGTGDFDTEAFFGQGTRLTVV.

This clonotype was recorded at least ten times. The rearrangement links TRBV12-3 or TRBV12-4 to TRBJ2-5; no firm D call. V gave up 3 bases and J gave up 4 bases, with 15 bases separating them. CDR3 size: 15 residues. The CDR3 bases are TGTGCCAGCAGTTTTGGTCAGTCCCTGGGAGAGACCCAGTACTTC. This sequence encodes CASSFGQSLGETQYF.

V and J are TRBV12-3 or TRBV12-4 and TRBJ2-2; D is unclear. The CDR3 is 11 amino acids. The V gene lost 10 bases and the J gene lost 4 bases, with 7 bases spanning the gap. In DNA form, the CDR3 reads TGTGCCATGCCCGGCACCGGGGAGCTGTTTTTT. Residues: CAMPGTGELFF.

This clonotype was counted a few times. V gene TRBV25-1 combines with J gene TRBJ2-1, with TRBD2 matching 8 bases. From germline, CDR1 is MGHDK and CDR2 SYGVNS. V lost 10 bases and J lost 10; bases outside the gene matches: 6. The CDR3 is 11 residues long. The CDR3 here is CAIWAGGEQFF. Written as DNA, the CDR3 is TGTGCCATCTGGGCGGGGGGCGAGCAGTTCTTC. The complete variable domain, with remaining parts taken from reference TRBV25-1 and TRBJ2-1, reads EADIYQTPRYLVIGTGKKITLECSQTMGHDKMYWYQQDPGMELHLIHYSYGVNSTEKGDLSSESTVSRIRTEHFPLTLESARPSHTSQYLCAIWAGGEQFFGPGTRLTVL.

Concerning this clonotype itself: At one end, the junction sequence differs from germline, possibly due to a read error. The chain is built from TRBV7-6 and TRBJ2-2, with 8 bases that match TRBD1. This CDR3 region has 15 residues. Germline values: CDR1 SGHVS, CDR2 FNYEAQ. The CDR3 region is CASRKEQGDTGELFF. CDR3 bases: TGTGCTAGCAGGAAGGAACAGGGGGACACCGGGGAGCTGTTTTTT.

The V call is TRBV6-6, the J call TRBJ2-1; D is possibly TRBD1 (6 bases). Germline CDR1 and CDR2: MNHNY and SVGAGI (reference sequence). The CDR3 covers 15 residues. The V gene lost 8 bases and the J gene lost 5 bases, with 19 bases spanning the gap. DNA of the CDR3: TGTGCCAGCTGGGAGCAGGGGCCTGTCCACAATGAGCAGTTCTTC. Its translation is CASWEQGPVHNEQFF.

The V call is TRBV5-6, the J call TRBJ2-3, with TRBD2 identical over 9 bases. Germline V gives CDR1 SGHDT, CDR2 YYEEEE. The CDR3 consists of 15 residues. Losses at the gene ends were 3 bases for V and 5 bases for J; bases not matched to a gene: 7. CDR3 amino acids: CASSSPRGGRDTQYF. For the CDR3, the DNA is TGTGCCAGCAGCTCCCCGCGGGGGGGCCGAGATACGCAGTATTTT.

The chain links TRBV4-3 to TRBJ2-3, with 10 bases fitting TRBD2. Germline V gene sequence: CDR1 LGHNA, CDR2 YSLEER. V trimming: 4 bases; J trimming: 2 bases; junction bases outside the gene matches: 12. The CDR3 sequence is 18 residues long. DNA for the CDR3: TGCGCCAGCAGCCTCAACCCTCAGACTAGCGGGTTCACAGATACGCAGTATTTT. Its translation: CASSLNPQTSGFTDTQYF.

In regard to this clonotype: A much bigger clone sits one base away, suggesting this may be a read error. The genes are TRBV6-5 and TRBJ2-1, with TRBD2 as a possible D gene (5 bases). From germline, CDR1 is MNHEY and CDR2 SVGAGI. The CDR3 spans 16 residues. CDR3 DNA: TGTGCCAGCGGTTACGGGTTAACGGGATCCTACAATGAGCAGTTCTTC. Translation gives CASGYGLTGSYNEQFF.

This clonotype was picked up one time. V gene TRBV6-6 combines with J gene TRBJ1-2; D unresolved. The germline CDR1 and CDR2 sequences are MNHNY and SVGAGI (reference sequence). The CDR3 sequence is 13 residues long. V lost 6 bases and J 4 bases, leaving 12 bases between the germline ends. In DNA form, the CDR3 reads TGTGCCAGCAGCCAAACAGTGTCCTATGGCTACACCTTC. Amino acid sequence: CASSQTVSYGYTF.

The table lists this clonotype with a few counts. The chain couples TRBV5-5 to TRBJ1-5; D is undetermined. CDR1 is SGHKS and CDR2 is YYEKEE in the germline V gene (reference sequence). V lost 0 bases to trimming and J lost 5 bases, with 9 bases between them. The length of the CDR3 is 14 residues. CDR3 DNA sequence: TGTGCCAGCAGCTTGGGGTACGCGGATCAGCCCCAGCATTTT. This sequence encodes CASSLGYADQPQHF.

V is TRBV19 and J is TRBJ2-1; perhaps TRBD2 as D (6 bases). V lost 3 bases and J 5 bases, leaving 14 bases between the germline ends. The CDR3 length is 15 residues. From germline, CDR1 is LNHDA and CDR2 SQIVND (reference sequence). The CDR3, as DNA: TGTGCCAGTAGTATCTCCGGGACTGGGGACAATGAGCAGTTCTTC. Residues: CASSISGTGDNEQFF. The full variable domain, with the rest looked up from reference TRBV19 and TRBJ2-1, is DGGITQSPKYLFRKEGQNVTLSCEQNLNHDAMYWYRQDPGQGLRLIYYSQIVNDFQKGDIAEGYSVSREKKESFPLTVTSAQKNPTAFYLCASSISGTGDNEQFFGPGTRLTVL.

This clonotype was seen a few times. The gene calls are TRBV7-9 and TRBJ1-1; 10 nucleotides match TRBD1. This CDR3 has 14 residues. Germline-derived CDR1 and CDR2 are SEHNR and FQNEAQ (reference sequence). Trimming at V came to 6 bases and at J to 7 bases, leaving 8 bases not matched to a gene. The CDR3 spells CASRSPGQGNEAFF. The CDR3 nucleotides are TGTGCCAGCAGATCGCCGGGACAGGGGAATGAAGCTTTCTTT.

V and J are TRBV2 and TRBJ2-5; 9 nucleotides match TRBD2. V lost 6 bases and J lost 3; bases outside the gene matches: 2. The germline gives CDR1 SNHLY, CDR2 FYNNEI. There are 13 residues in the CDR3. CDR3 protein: CASRTSGKETQYF. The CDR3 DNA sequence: TGTGCCAGCAGGACTAGCGGAAAAGAGACCCAGTACTTC.